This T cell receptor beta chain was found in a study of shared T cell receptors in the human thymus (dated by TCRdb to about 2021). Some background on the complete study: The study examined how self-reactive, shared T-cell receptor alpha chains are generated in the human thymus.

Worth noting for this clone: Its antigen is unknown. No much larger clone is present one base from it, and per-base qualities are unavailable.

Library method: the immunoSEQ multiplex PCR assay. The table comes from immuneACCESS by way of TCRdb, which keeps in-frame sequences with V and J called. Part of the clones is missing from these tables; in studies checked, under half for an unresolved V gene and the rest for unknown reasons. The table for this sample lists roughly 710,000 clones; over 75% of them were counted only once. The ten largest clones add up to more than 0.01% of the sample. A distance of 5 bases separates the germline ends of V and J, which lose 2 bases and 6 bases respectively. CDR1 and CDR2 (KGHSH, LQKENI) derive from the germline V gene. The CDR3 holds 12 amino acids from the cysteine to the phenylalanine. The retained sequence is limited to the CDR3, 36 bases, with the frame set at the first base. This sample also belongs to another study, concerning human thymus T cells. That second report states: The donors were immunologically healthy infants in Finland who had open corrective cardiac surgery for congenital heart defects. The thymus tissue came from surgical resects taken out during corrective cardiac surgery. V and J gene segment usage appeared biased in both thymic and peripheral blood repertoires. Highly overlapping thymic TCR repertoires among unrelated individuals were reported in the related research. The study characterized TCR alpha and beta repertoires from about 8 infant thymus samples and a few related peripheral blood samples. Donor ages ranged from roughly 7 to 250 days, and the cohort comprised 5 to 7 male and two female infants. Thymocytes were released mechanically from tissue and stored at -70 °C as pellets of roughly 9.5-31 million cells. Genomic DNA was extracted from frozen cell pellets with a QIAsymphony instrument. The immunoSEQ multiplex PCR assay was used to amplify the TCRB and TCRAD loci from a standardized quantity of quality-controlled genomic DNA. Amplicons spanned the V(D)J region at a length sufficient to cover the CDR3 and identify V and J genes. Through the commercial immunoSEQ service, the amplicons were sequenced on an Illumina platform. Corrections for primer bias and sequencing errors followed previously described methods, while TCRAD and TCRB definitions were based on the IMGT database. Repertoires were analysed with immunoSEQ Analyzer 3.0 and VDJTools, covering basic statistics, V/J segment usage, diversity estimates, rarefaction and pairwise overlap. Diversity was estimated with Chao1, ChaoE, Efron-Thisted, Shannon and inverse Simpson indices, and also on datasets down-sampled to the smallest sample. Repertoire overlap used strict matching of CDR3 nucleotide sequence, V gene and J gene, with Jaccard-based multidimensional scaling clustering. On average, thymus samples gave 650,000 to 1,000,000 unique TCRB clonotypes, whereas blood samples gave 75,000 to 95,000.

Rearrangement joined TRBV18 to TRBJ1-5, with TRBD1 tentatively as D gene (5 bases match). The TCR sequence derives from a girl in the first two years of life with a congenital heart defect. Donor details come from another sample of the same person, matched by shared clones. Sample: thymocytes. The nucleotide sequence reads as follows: TGTGCCAGCTCACCAGGGGCTCAGCCCCAGCATTTT. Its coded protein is CASSPGAQPQHF.